Below are 18 T cell receptor beta chains sequenced from a single sample in a study of response to subunit inactivated influenza vaccine. TCRdb re-analysed the RT-PCR reads in MiXCR, keeping a single row per CDR3 protein. The sample has about 160,000 distinct CDR3 sequences; approximately 11% are singletons. Here the sequenced sample was non-naive T cells sorted from PBMCs, taken more than 35 days after vaccination. Receptors were obtained from a man between 50 and 59 years old who received an inactivated influenza vaccine.

The gene calls are TRBV12-3 or TRBV12-4 and TRBJ2-2; 8 bases are a match to TRBD2. V lost 6 bases, J lost 6 bases, and 9 bases stayed unmatched. The CDR3 length is 15 residues. The CDR3 here is CASSSGGTTAGELFF. In DNA form, the CDR3 reads TGTGCCAGCAGCTCGGGGGGGACGACTGCCGGGGAGCTGTTTTTT.

The gene calls are TRBV27 and TRBJ1-1; D is unresolved. V was pared by 1 base and J by 5 bases, with 11 bases between. CDR3 length: 14 residues. CDR1 and CDR2 (germline): MNHEY, SMNVEV (reference sequence). The CDR3 protein is CASSLLVSGTEAFF. In nucleotides, the CDR3 is TGTGCCAGCAGTTTATTGGTTTCGGGGACTGAAGCTTTCTTT.

This clonotype has just a few counts. V is TRBV7-2 and J is TRBJ2-1, with D possibly being TRBD1 (6 bases). With 2 bases removed from V and 7 bases from J, the gap between germline ends came to 15 bases. This CDR3 region has 15 residues. CDR1 and CDR2 (germline): SGHTA, FQGNSA. This CDR3 reads CASSLFLWGQNEQFF. The CDR3 region has the DNA TGTGCCAGCAGCTTATTCCTTTGGGGGCAGAATGAGCAGTTCTTC.

V gene TRBV12-3 or TRBV12-4 combines with J gene TRBJ1-1, with D maybe TRBD1 (6 bases). The V and J ends lost 6 bases and 11 bases respectively, with 19 bases between them. The CDR3 is made up of 13 amino acids. The CDR3 protein is CASRLQGLQLAFF. In DNA form, the CDR3 reads TGTGCCAGCAGACTACAGGGCCTCCAGTTGGCTTTCTTT.

In this sample, this clonotype turned up a few times. The chain has TRBV3-1 and TRBJ2-6, with 7 bases that match TRBD2. This CDR3 region has 14 residues. Trimming at V came to 6 bases and at J to 2 bases, leaving 1 base not matched to a gene. Germline assignment: CDR1 LGHDT and CDR2 YNNKEL (reference sequence). CDR3 sequence: CASRGGAGANVLTF. Written as DNA, the CDR3 is TGTGCCAGCAGGGGAGGGGCTGGGGCCAACGTCCTGACTTTC.

In its sample, this clonotype was seen a few times. The chain joins TRBV9 to TRBJ1-3; no clear D gene. V dropped 4 bases and J dropped 0 bases, with 11 bases sitting between them. CDR1 SGDLS and CDR2 YYNGEE come from the germline V gene. CDR3 length: 15 residues. CDR3 region: CASSPGTSSGNTIYF. The CDR3 nucleotides are TGTGCCAGCAGCCCTGGTACTTCCTCTGGAAACACCATATATTTT. The full variable domain, in which reference TRBV9 and TRBJ1-3 provide the parts outside the CDR3, is DSGVTQTPKHLITATGQRVTLRCSPRSGDLSVYWYQQSLDQGLQFLIQYYNGEERAKGNILERFSAQQFPDLHSELNLSSLELGDSALYFCASSPGTSSGNTIYFGEGSWLTVV.

This chain uses TRBV4-1 with TRBJ1-5, with a possible D match to TRBD1 (6 bases). V lost 3 bases, J lost 5 bases, and 14 bases lay in between. Germline V gives CDR1 MGHRA, CDR2 YSYEKL. This CDR3 contains 15 residues. The CDR3 DNA reads TGCGCCAGCAGCCAGGACGCACAGGGTCATCAGCCCCAGCATTTT. It is translated as CASSQDAQGHQPQHF.

The CDR3 coding sequence is TGCAGTGCCAAGATCCCAAACTCTGGAAACACCATATATTTT. Translation: CSAKIPNSGNTIYF. The genes are TRBV20-1 and TRBJ1-3; D uncertain. This CDR3 spans 14 amino acids. Germline loops: CDR1 DFQATT, CDR2 SNEGSKA (reference sequence). The germline V and J ends were trimmed by 6 bases and 0 bases, with 12 bases remaining between them.

The chain carries TRBV28 and TRBJ1-4; D might be TRBD1 (6 bases). Germline V CDR1 and CDR2: MDHEN, SYDVKM. V lost 3 bases to trimming and J lost 5 bases, with 10 bases between them. This CDR3 contains 14 residues. The CDR3 protein is CASSFRRGNEKLFF. DNA of the CDR3: TGTGCCAGCAGTTTCCGGAGGGGGAATGAAAAACTGTTTTTT. The full variable domain, in which reference TRBV28 and TRBJ1-4 provide the parts outside the CDR3, is DVKVTQSSRYLVKRTGEKVFLECVQDMDHENMFWYRQDPGLGLRLIYFSYDVKMKEKGDIPEGYSVSREKKERFSLILESASTNQTSMYLCASSFRRGNEKLFFGSGTQLSVL.

This chain connects TRBV6-2 or TRBV6-3 to TRBJ1-2, with D perhaps matching TRBD1 (5 bases). Trimming left V 5 bases short and J 0 bases short, with 13 bases between. The germline V gene has CDR1 MNHEY and CDR2 SVGEGT. The CDR3 contains 15 residues. CDR3 sequence reads: CASSPQATSNYGYTF. The CDR3 DNA reads as TGTGCCAGCAGTCCACAGGCCACATCTAACTATGGCTACACCTTC.

This sequence joins TRBV27 and TRBJ2-7; D may be TRBD1 (6 bases). Germline loops: CDR1 MNHEY, CDR2 SMNVEV (reference sequence). The CDR3 contains 17 residues. V dropped 0 bases and J dropped 6 bases, with 21 bases sitting between them. DNA of the CDR3: TGTGCCAGCAGTTTATCACCCAGGGGTAACCGGGTCCCCGAGCAGTACTTC. Translation gives CASSLSPRGNRVPEQYF.

About this clonotype itself: At one of its ends the junction is not consistent with the germline gene, which may arise from a read error. The chain combines TRBV7-2 with TRBJ1-5; D is undetermined. This CDR3 is 13 amino acids long. Germline CDR1 reads SGHTA; CDR2 reads FQGNSA. DNA for the CDR3: TGTGCCAACAGCTGGGCGAACAATCAGCCCCAGCATTTT. Its translation is CANSWANNQPQHF.

Only a few counts were recorded for this clonotype. V and J are TRBV7-9 and TRBJ1-3; 7 nucleotides line up with TRBD1. Germline trimming cut 5 bases from V and 0 bases from J; bases unmatched to any gene: 7. Looked up from germline, CDR1 is SEHNR and CDR2 is FQNEAQ (reference sequence). CDR3 length equals 16 residues. CDR3 nucleotides: TGTGCCAGCAGCCCGCAAGGGGGCGTCTCTGGAAACACCATATATTTT. Encoded protein: CASSPQGGVSGNTIYF.

This clonotype was seen ten or more times. The chain carries TRBV20-1 and TRBJ2-1, with unresolved D. The germline V and J ends were trimmed by 1 base and 6 bases, with 7 bases remaining between them. CDR1 is DFQATT, CDR2 SNEGSKA, per germline (reference sequence). The CDR3 has 12 residues. The CDR3 coding sequence is TGCAGTGCTAGAGTGGATATCAATGAGCAGTTCTTC. This translates into CSARVDINEQFF.

This clonotype turned up a few times. The V call is TRBV2, the J call TRBJ1-5, with D uncertain. The CDR3 loop spans 16 amino acids. Looked up from germline, CDR1 is SNHLY and CDR2 is FYNNEI. Trimming took 8 bases from V and 0 from J, leaving 17 bases between them. The CDR3 bases are TGTGCCAGCTCCATGGGAGGAGGGTATAGCAATCAGCCCCAGCATTTT. This encodes CASSMGGGYSNQPQHF.

This clonotype has only a few counts. The chain joins TRBV5-1 to TRBJ2-3; possibly TRBD1 for D (6 bases). The CDR3 spans 15 residues. Trimming stripped 2 bases from V and 6 bases from J, with 16 bases between. CDR1 SGHRS and CDR2 YFSETQ come from the germline V gene. CDR3 coding DNA: TGCGCCAGCAGCTTCCAGGGGAACCCCGGGGATACGCAGTATTTT. Protein: CASSFQGNPGDTQYF.

V and J are TRBV28 and TRBJ2-7; no clear D. Trimming left V 3 bases short and J 7 bases short, with 7 bases between. This CDR3 is built from 11 residues. Germline lookup yields CDR1 MDHEN and CDR2 SYDVKM. This CDR3 is CASSFSREQYF. CDR3 nucleotide sequence: TGTGCCAGCAGTTTCTCCCGGGAGCAGTACTTC.

This clonotype was detected only a few times. This chain links TRBV6-2 or TRBV6-3 with TRBJ1-1; 8 nucleotides align to TRBD1. With V trimmed by 5 bases and J by 5 bases, 16 bases remained unmatched. This CDR3 region has 17 residues. CDR1 and CDR2 from the germline V gene are MNHEY and SVGEGT. CDR3 amino acids: CASSRIAQGVIRTEAFF. The CDR3 coding sequence is TGTGCCAGCAGTAGGATCGCACAGGGGGTCATTAGAACTGAAGCTTTCTTT.